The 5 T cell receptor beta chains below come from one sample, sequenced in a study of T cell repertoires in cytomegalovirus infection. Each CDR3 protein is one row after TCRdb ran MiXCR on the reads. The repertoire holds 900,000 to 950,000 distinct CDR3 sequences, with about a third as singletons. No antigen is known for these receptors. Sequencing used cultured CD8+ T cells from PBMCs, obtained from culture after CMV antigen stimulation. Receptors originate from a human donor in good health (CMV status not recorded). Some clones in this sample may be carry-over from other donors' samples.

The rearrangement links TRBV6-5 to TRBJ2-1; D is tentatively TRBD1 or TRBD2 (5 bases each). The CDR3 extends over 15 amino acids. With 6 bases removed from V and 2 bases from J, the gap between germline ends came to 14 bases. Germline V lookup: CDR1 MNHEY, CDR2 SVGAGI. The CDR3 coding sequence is TGTGCCAGCAGCCCCGAGGGGTACGCCTACAATGAGCAGTTCTTC. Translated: CASSPEGYAYNEQFF.

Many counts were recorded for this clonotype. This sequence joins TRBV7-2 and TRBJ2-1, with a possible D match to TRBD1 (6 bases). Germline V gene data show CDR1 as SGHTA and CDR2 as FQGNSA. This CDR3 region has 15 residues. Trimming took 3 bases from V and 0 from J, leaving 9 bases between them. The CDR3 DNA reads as TGTGCCAGCAGCTTTGACAGGAGCTCCTACAATGAGCAGTTCTTC. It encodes CASSFDRSSYNEQFF.

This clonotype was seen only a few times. The CDR3 nucleotides are TGTGCCAGCAGCGGCCGGACAGGGGTTCAGCCCCAGCATTTT. Its translation: CASSGRTGVQPQHF. This sequence joins TRBV7-2 and TRBJ1-5; TRBD1 aligns across 9 bases. From germline, CDR1 is SGHTA and CDR2 FQGNSA. After removal of 5 bases from V and 6 bases from J, the junction contained 5 bases not matched to a gene. The length of the CDR3 is 14 residues.

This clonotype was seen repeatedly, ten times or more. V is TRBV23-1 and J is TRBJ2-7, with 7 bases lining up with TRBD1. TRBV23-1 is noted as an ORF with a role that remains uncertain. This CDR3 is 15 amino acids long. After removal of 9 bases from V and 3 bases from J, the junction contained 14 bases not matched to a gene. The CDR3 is CARNTTGQLIYEQYF. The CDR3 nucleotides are TGCGCCAGGAACACCACGGGACAGCTGATCTACGAGCAGTACTTC.

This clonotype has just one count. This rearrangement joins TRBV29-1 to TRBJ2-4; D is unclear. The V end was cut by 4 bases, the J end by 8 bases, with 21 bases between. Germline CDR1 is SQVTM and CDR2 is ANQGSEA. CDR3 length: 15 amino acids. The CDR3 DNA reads TGCAGCGTTGTTTTCCAGGCCACGAAGAAGGACATTCAGTACTTC. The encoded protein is CSVVFQATKKDIQYF.